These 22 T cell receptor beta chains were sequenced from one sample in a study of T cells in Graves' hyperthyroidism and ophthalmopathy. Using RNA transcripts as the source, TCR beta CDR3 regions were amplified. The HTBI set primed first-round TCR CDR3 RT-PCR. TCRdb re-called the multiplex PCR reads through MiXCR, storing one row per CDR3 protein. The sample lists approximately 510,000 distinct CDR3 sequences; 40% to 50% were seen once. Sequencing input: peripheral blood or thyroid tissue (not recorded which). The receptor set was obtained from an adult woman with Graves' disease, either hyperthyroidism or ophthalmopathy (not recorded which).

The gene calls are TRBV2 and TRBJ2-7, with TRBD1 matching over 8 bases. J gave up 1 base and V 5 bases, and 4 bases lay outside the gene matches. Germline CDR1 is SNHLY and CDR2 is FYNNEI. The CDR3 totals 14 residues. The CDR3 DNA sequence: TGTGCCAGCAGTTCCCACAGGGGGTCCTACGAGCAGTACTTC. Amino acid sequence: CASSSHRGSYEQYF.

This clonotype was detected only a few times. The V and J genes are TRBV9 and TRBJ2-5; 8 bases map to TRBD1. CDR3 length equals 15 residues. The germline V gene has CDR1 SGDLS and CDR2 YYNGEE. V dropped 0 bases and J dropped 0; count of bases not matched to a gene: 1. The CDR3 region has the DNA TGTGCCAGCAGCGTAGCCAGGGGGCACCAAGAGACCCAGTACTTC. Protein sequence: CASSVARGHQETQYF.

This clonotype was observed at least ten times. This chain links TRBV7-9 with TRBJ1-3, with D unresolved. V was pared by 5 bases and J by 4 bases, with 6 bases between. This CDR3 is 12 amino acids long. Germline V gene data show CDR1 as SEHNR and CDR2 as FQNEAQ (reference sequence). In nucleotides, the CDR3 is TGTGCCAGCAGCCTGGCGGGAAACACCATATATTTT. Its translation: CASSLAGNTIYF. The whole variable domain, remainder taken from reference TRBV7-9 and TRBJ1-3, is DTGVSQNPRHKITKRGQNVTFRCDPISEHNRLYWYRQTLGQGPEFLTYFQNEAQLEKSRLLSDRFSAERPKGSFSTLEIQRTEQGDSAMYLCASSLAGNTIYFGEGSWLTVV.

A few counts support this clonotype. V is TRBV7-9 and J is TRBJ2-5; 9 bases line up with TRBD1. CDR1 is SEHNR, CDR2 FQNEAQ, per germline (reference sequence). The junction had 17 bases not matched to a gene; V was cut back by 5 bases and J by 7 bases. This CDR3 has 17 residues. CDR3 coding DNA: TGTGCCAGCAGCCCTAGTGAGGGACAGGGCGGGATCGGGACCCAGTACTTC. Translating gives CASSPSEGQGGIGTQYF.

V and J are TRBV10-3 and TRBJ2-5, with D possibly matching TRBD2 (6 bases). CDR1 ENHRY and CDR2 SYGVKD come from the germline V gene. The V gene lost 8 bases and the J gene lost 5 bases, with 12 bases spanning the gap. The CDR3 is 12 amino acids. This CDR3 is CAIRTSSETQYF. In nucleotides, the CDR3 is TGTGCCATCCGCACTAGCTCTGAGACCCAGTACTTC.

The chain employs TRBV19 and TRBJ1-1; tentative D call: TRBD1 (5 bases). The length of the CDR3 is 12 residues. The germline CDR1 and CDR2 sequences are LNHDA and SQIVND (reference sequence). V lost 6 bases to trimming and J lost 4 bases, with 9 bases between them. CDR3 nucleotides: TGTGCCAGTAGGCCAGGGTTCACTGAAGCTTTCTTT. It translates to CASRPGFTEAFF.

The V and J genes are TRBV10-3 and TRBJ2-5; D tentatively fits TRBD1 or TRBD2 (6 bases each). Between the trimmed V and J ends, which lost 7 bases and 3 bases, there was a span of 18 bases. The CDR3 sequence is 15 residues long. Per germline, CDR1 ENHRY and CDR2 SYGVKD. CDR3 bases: TGTGCCATCATATCAGAACCGGGGGCGAAAGAGACCCAGTACTTC. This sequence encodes CAIISEPGAKETQYF.

The CDR3: CASSSDSPSRGYTF. The DNA of the CDR3 is TGCGCCAGCAGCTCCGACAGCCCGTCCCGTGGCTACACCTTC. The chain recombines TRBV5-1 with TRBJ1-2; a possible D gene is TRBD1 (5 bases). The germline V gene encodes CDR1 SGHRS and CDR2 YFSETQ. Trimming removed 3 bases from V and 7 bases from J, with 16 bases in between. This CDR3 region has 14 residues. Full variable domain (outside the CDR3, taken from reference TRBV5-1 and TRBJ1-2): KAGVTQTPRYLIKTRGQQVTLSCSPISGHRSVSWYQQTPGQGLQFLFEYFSETQRNKGNFPGRFSGRQFSNSRSEMNVSTLELGDSALYLCASSSDSPSRGYTFGSGTRLTVV.

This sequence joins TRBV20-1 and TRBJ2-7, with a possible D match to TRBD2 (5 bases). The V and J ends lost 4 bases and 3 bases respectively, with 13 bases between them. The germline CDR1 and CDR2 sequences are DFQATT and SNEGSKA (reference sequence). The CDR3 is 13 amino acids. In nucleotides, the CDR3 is TGCAGTGCTAAGTCGGGGTTCGACTACGAGCAGTACTTC. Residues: CSAKSGFDYEQYF.

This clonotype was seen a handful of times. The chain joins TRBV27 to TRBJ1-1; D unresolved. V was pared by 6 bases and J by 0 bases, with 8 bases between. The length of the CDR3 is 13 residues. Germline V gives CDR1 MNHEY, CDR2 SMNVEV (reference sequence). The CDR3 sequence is CASRTQMNTEAFF. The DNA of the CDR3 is TGTGCCAGCAGAACACAGATGAACACTGAAGCTTTCTTT.

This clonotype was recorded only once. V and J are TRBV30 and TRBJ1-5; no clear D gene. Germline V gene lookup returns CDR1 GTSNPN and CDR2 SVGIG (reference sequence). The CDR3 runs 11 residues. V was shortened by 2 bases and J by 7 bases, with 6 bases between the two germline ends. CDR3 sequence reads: CAWSSGQPQHF. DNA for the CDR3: TGTGCCTGGAGTTCAGGACAGCCCCAGCATTTT.

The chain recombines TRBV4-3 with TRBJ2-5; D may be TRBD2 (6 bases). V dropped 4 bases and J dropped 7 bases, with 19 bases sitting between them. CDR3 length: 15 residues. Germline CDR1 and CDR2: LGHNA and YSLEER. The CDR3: CASSPGLLRTGTQYF. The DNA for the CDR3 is TGCGCCAGCAGCCCAGGACTACTTCGCACGGGGACCCAGTACTTC.

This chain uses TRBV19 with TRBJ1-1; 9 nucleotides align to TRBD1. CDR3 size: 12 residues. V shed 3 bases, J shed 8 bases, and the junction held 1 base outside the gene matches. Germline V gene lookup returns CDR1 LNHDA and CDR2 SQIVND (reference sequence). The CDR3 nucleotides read TGTGCCAGTAGTATGGACAGGGGCGAAGCTTTCTTT. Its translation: CASSMDRGEAFF.

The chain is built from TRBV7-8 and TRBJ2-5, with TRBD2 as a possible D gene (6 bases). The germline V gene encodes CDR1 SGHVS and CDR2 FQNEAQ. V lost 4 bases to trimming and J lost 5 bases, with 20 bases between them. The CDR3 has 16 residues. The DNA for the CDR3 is TGTGCCAGCAGCTCAGGGAGGACTGGCGGGTGGGAGACCCAGTACTTC. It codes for CASSSGRTGGWETQYF.

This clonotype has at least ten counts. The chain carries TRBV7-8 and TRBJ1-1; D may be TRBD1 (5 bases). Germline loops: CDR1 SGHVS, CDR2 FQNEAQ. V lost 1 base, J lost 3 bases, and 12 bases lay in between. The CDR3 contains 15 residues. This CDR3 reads CASSLGRGGDTEAFF. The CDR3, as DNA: TGTGCCAGCAGCTTAGGCCGTGGAGGGGACACTGAAGCTTTCTTT.

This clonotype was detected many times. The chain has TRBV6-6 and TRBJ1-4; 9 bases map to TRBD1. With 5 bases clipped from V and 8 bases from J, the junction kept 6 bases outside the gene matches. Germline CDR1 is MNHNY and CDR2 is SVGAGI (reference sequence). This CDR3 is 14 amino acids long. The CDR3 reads CASSRDRVLEKLFF. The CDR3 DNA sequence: TGTGCCAGCAGTAGGGACAGGGTATTGGAAAAACTGTTTTTT.

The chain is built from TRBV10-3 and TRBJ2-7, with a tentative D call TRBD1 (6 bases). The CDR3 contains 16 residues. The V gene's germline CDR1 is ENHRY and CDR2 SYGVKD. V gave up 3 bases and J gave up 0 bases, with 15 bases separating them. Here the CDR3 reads CAISDTGQPSSYEQYF. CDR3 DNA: TGTGCCATCAGTGATACTGGACAGCCGAGCTCCTACGAGCAGTACTTC.

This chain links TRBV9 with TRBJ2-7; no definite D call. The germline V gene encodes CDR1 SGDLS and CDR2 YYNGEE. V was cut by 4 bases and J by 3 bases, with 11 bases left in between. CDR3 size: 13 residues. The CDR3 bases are TGTGCCAGCAGCTCACCATCGGGCTACGAGCAGTACTTC. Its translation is CASSSPSGYEQYF.

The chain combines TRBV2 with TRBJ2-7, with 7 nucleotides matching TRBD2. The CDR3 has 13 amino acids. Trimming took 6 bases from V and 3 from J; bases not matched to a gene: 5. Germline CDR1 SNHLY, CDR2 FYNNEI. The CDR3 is CASRPGLLYEQYF. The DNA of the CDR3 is TGTGCCAGCAGACCGGGACTACTCTACGAGCAGTACTTC.

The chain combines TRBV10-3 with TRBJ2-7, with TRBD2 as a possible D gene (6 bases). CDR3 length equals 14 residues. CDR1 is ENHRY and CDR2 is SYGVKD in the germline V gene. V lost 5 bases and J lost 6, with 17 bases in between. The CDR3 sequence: CAISPRQEGCEQYF. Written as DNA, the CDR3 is TGTGCCATCAGTCCGCGGCAGGAGGGTTGCGAGCAGTACTTC.

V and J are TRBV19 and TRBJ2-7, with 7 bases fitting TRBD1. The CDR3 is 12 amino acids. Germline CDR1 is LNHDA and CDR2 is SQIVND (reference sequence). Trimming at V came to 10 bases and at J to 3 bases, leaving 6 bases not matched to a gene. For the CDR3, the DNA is TGTGCCACTGGGACAGCTAGCTACGAGCAGTACTTC. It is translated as CATGTASYEQYF.

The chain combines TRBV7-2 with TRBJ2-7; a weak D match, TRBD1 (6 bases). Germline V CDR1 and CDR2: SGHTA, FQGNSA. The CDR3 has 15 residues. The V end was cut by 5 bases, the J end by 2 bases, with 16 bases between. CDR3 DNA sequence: TGTGCCAGCAGCCTTGCACAGGGAGTCCCCTACGAGCAGTACTTC. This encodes CASSLAQGVPYEQYF.